This TCR beta chain was captured by sequencing in a study of monozygotic twins with inflammatory bowel disease. The CDR3 loop spans 16 amino acids. Germline V CDR1 and CDR2: MNHEY, SVGAGI. TCR libraries each used 3,500 to 4,500 ng of total RNA. TCRdb reprocessed the 5' RACE reads, keeping one entry per CDR3 protein, no DNA. The repertoire table contains more than 300,000 distinct CDR3 sequences. Findings and limits, study-wide: It was in IBD patients that TCRbeta diversity (inverse Simpson) was lower than in healthy co-twins. Patient-specific immunosuppressive treatments may have made repertoires more variable.

Investigators pulled total RNA out of whole blood and did not sort T cells. Concerning this clonotype: Its target is not known.

The gene calls are TRBV6-5 and TRBJ2-6. This receptor was obtained from a human donor with ulcerative colitis or Crohn's disease, or a healthy co-twin of an affected twin (not recorded which). Input material: blood. This CDR3 reads CASSYSGNSGANVLTF.